These T cell receptor beta chains were read from a single sample in a study of identical twins. TCRdb re-called the 5' RACE reads through MiXCR, storing one row per CDR3 protein. In the table there are 500,000 to 550,000 distinct CDR3 sequences, around 20% of which are singletons. These sequences were also reported in another study, on T cells expressing NK-cell markers.

Material for sequencing was CD4+ T cells sorted from blood. Receptors were obtained from a woman in her late teens or twenties in good health. Both conserved end residues are trimmed from each CDR3. For some rows the clone size is stated as once, few or many, or as a class when expanded; others skip it.

v_gene | len | abundance | CDR3aa
TRBV7-3 | 17 | NA | AITHDRDRDYHSYNEQF
TRBV20-1 | 12 | few | SATLAGGLDEQF
TRBV5-6 | 11 | NA | ASSPEGTGELF
TRBV7-2 | 12 | NA | ASSLKGLDDTQY
TRBV12-3/TRBV12-4 | 12 | NA | ASSLTRASKGYT
TRBV12-3/TRBV12-4 | 11 | many | ASRDRGYTEAF
TRBV12-3/TRBV12-4 | 13 | NA | ASSLSTAYTDTQY
TRBV20-1 | 12 | few | SGGKRAERNIQY
TRBV20-1 | 13 | many | SAAQSGTNNSPLH
TRBV6-5 | 11 | NA | ASSYVRGTWAF
TRBV24-1 | 11 | few | ATSDLLHPEQF
TRBV20-1 | 11 | NA | SAWGTGGYEQY
TRBV20-1 | 12 | many | SATTSGRYNEQF
TRBV27 | 11 | few | ASSARAHQPQH
TRBV5-1 | 13 | many | ASSSGQGNTGELF
TRBV20-1 | 11 | many | SAAVTSLETQY
TRBV20-1 | 11 | NA | SAQGAVGYEQY
TRBV29-1 | 12 | few | SVEGRANTGELF
TRBV21-1 | 14 | NA | ASSKDRALGTGELF
TRBV7-2 | 12 | NA | ASGISDSYFEQY
TRBV2 | 13 | few | ASSGQADSNQPQH
TRBV20-1 | 16 | few | SARGYPKREGEWDTQY
TRBV10-1 | 12 | few | ASSESGVPYEQY
TRBV4-2 | 14 | NA | ASSQDFDVGRETQY
TRBV10-3 | 11 | many | AISRDGHQPQH
TRBV5-5 | 11 | few | ASSLLPYQPQH
TRBV30 | 10 | NA | AWSGRPREQY
TRBV7-2 | 14 | few | ASSLAPQLGSGELF
TRBV6-5 | 7 | once | EGPRKQY
TRBV3-1 | 13 | few | ASSLRGGSGETQY
TRBV4-3 | 10 | NA | ASSRGGGELF
TRBV6-2/TRBV6-3 | 13 | few | ASYPYGTGEYEQY
TRBV27 | 12 | few | ASRTRMLGYEQY
TRBV12-3/TRBV12-4 | 11 | many | ASTGTGGHEQY
TRBV29-1 | 9 | many | SGSRDTEAF
TRBV5-1 | 8 | NA | ATVAHIQY
TRBV6-1 | 14 | few | ASTRGTGVMDTEAF
TRBV20-1 | 13 | NA | SARDLRQLNAEAF
TRBV12-3/TRBV12-4 | 12 | few | ASRLGSNNSPLH
TRBV20-1 | 10 | NA | SARRDTYEQY
TRBV29-1 | 11 | NA | SPRDRDTGELF
TRBV7-2 | 12 | few | ASSLFLSGETQY
TRBV20-1 | 12 | NA | SASGVEREYGQF
TRBV20-1 | 9 | NA | SGQGNTEAF
TRBV20-1 | 13 | NA | SAREGGRIYNEQF
TRBV6-4 | 14 | NA | ASRRGAYLATDTQY
TRBV15 | 18 | NA | ATSRDRGTGGSASTDTQY
TRBV20-1 | 14 | NA | SARDLWSPGNEEQF
TRBV5-6 | 15 | few | ASGSGSIDLLTAGYT
TRBV6-4 | 13 | NA | ASSDRGFSTDTQY
TRBV3-1 | 14 | once | ASSPSLVSFVYEQY
TRBV5-1 | 13 | NA | ASSHGGIDTDEQF
TRBV7-8 | 9 | NA | ASSLVGVQY
TRBV29-1 | 10 | few | SVDEGGREQY
TRBV12-3/TRBV12-4 | 13 | few | ASSFLTGGTDTQY
TRBV20-1 | 12 | NA | SASKLLAKNIQY
TRBV5-1 | 12 | few | ASSLGQPEITQY